A single sample gave rise to the 16 T cell receptor beta chains below, sequenced in a study of blood T cell repertoires in COVID-19. Generated by immunoSEQ multiplex PCR, the TCRdb table keeps only in-frame clones and is missing some. The table has 81,000 or so clones, roughly 83% seen once. Specimen: peripheral blood. The receptors were gathered from a man in his fifties or sixties with active COVID-19.

V usage is TRBV7-6 and J usage is TRBJ2-1; TRBD1 agrees at 9 bases. From germline, CDR1 is SGHVS and CDR2 FNYEAQ. This CDR3 has 16 residues. V shed 5 bases and J 5 bases; nucleotides not matched to a gene: 10. CDR3 sequence: CASSPVQGAGHNEQFF. The CDR3 nucleotides read TGTGCCAGCAGCCCGGTACAGGGGGCCGGCCACAATGAGCAGTTCTTC.

The V gene is TRBV29-1, the J gene TRBJ1-2; 7 nucleotides line up with TRBD1. The trim removed 7 bases at V and 4 bases at J, leaving 12 bases unmatched. This CDR3 comprises 14 residues. Germline V gene data show CDR1 as SQVTM and CDR2 as ANQGSEA. The CDR3: CSAWREGQLYGYTF. In nucleotides, the CDR3 is TGCAGCGCCTGGCGGGAGGGACAGCTCTATGGCTACACCTTC.

The chain carries TRBV2 and TRBJ1-2, with unresolved D. Trimming left V 3 bases short and J 5 bases short, with 10 bases between. The germline V gene encodes CDR1 SNHLY and CDR2 FYNNEI. CDR3 size: 13 residues. CDR3 bases: TGTGCCAGCAGTGAGGGGAGATCGTATGGCTACACCTTC. Its protein is CASSEGRSYGYTF.

The rearrangement uses TRBV27 and TRBJ2-3; TRBD2 is a possible D gene (6 bases). CDR3 size: 17 residues. Per germline, CDR1 MNHEY and CDR2 SMNVEV (reference sequence). V lost 2 bases to trimming and J lost 1 base, with 16 bases between them. In DNA, the CDR3 is TGTGCCAGCAGTTTAGGGGACCGGGACTTACGCACAGATACGCAGTATTTT. This translates into CASSLGDRDLRTDTQYF.

The count of this clone is one. The chain joins TRBV2 to TRBJ2-7; 10 positions agree with TRBD1. This CDR3 spans 16 amino acids. V shed 4 bases and J 1 base; nucleotides not matched to a gene: 7. The V gene's germline CDR1 is SNHLY and CDR2 FYNNEI. The CDR3 here is CASSAGQGQGSYEQYF. The CDR3 nucleotides are TGTGCCAGCAGTGCCGGGCAGGGACAGGGGTCCTACGAGCAGTACTTC.

The chain joins TRBV9 to TRBJ1-2; D remains unclear. Germline assignment: CDR1 SGDLS and CDR2 YYNGEE. The CDR3 extends over 12 amino acids. Trimming took 3 bases from V and 8 from J, leaving 11 bases between them. The DNA for the CDR3 is TGTGCCAGCAGCGCAACAGCGGAGGGCTACACCTTC. It translates to CASSATAEGYTF.

The chain carries TRBV30 and TRBJ1-6; 8 positions agree with TRBD1. The germline gives CDR1 GTSNPN, CDR2 SVGIG (reference sequence). With V trimmed by 5 bases and J by 7 bases, 7 bases remained unmatched. This CDR3 has 14 residues. In DNA form, the CDR3 reads TGTGCCTGGGGTCTACAGGGGGGCAATTCACCCCTCCACTTT. Protein sequence: CAWGLQGGNSPLHF.

This chain uses TRBV10-3 with TRBJ2-7; TRBD1 aligns across 9 bases. V trimming: 8 bases; J trimming: 3 bases; junction bases outside the gene matches: 8. CDR3 length equals 14 residues. Germline values: CDR1 ENHRY, CDR2 SYGVKD. CDR3 sequence reads: CAIGTGTGNYEQYF. The CDR3 DNA reads as TGTGCCATCGGGACCGGGACAGGGAACTACGAGCAGTACTTC.

The chain employs TRBV4-1 and TRBJ2-1; TRBD2 matches at 8 bases. Germline assignment: CDR1 MGHRA and CDR2 YSYEKL. With V trimmed by 5 bases and J by 6 bases, 12 bases remained unmatched. This CDR3 is built from 16 residues. CDR3 nucleotides: TGCGCCAGCAGCTATCCCGGGACTAGAGGGTCCAATGAGCAGTTCTTC. Its translation: CASSYPGTRGSNEQFF.

The chain combines TRBV28 with TRBJ2-3; 10 bases match TRBD2. The CDR3 covers 17 residues. Germline V gene sequence: CDR1 MDHEN, CDR2 SYDVKM. With 5 bases clipped from V and 0 bases from J, the junction kept 8 bases outside the gene matches. The CDR3 sequence is CASSRASGGTSTDTQYF. CDR3 bases: TGTGCCAGCAGTCGGGCTAGCGGGGGCACTAGCACAGATACGCAGTATTTT.

The genes are TRBV7-8 and TRBJ1-3, with D perhaps TRBD1 (6 bases). Trimming removed 0 bases at V and 3 bases at J, with 18 bases between. This CDR3 has 18 residues. Germline CDR1 and CDR2: SGHVS and FQNEAQ. As DNA, the CDR3 is TGTGCCAGCAGCTTAGCGTACAGGGAGCAGGGTAGTGGAAACACCATATATTTT. Protein product: CASSLAYREQGSGNTIYF.

The gene calls are TRBV5-5 and TRBJ1-1, with a possible D match to TRBD1 (5 bases). The ends were cut back, 4 bases at V and 4 bases at J, with 20 bases in the middle. CDR1 is SGHKS, CDR2 YYEKEE, per germline (reference sequence). The CDR3 spans 16 residues. The CDR3, as DNA: TGTGCCAGCAGCCGTGCACGTTCCGGGACTACCACTGAAGCTTTCTTT. It translates to CASSRARSGTTTEAFF.

The rearrangement uses TRBV21-1 and TRBJ1-5. TRBV21-1 represents a pseudogene. The CDR3 covers 16 residues. CDR3 coding DNA: TGTGCCAGCAGCCCCCGGGACTTAAGGGGCAATCAGCCCCAGCATTTT. This translates into CASSPRDLRGNQPQHF.

As DNA, the CDR3 is TGTGCCAGCATTTTTGCGCCGATTTTAACAGGGGGGGGCTATGGCTACACCTTC. Its protein is CASIFAPILTGGGYGYTF. The V and J genes are TRBV7-2 and TRBJ1-2, with 8 bases lining up with TRBD1. The V and J ends lost 7 bases and 4 bases, in that order; junction bases with no gene match: 20. The CDR3 has 18 residues. Germline-derived CDR1 and CDR2 are SGHTA and FQGNSA. The full variable domain, with the rest looked up from reference TRBV7-2 and TRBJ1-2, is GAGVSQSPSNKVTEKGKDVELRCDPISGHTALYWYRQSLGQGLEFLIYFQGNSAPDKSGLPSDRFSAERTGGSVSTLTIQRTQQEDSAVYLCASIFAPILTGGGYGYTFGSGTRLTVV.

This chain links TRBV5-8 with TRBJ1-6; possibly TRBD1 for D (6 bases). V gave up 5 bases and J gave up 0 bases, with 12 bases separating them. The germline V gene has CDR1 SGHTS and CDR2 YDEGEE. This CDR3 contains 16 residues. As DNA, the CDR3 is TGTGCCAGCAGTCAACAGGGTCGCTCCTATAATTCACCCCTCCACTTT. Its translation: CASSQQGRSYNSPLHF.

The CDR3 reads CASSPMPPSGTGPNQPQHF. The CDR3 DNA is TGTGCCAGCTCACCGATGCCGCCTTCCGGGACAGGGCCGAATCAGCCCCAGCATTTT. The chain carries TRBV18 and TRBJ1-5, with TRBD1 matching over 9 bases. The ends lost 3 bases at V and 4 bases at J; junction bases unmatched: 16. CDR1 is KGHSH and CDR2 is LQKENI in the germline V gene. The length of the CDR3 is 19 residues.